The clone carrying this T cell receptor (beta chain) was seen many times. Its antigen is as yet unknown. The record originates from a study of T-cell reconstitution after alpha-beta-depleted transplantation in children. Construction of the TCRbeta library involved unique molecular identifiers. TCRdb redid the calling of the PCR reads with MiXCR, one entry per CDR3 protein. The sample contains 200,000 or so distinct CDR3 sequences, approximately 6% of which appear only once. CDR3 length: 14 amino acids. Germline V gene lookup returns CDR1 SQVTM and CDR2 ANQGSEA. With V trimmed by 0 bases and J by 15 bases, 9 bases remained unmatched. Study-level findings and limits: In patients about two months after transplant, alpha-beta T cells reportedly arose from several hundred expanded graft clones.

The TCR originated in a girl younger than two with combined immunodeficiency, due to receive a stem cell transplant. The specimen was PBMCs, collected before TCRalphabeta/CD19-depleted stem cell transplant. This chain joins TRBV29-1 and TRBJ2-1, with 12 bases identical to TRBD2. The CDR3 DNA reads as TGCAGCGTTGAAGATTTCGCTAGCGGGGGGGTTTTGTTCTTC. This codes for CSVEDFASGGVLFF.